A selection of T cell receptor beta chains follows, all from one sample in a study of cytomegalovirus exposure and HLA in healthy donors. Profiled with immunoSEQ multiplex PCR; TCRdb holds only in-frame clones, not every one. The table lists approximately 140,000 clones, 79% of them singletons. Input material: PBMCs. Receptor source: a man aged 45-65 years in good health and CMV-seropositive. Each CDR3 is given with its conserved first and last residue. Each record gives: D gene, J gene, clone size, V gene, CDR3 DNA, CDR3 protein. The D gene is left open where the match is weak. Only part of the rows carry a size: once, few, many, or a class if the clone is expanded.

>TRBD1|TRBJ2-1|NA|TRBV19
TGTGCCAGTACCCTGACAGGGTGGGGTGAGCAGTTCTTC
CASTLTGWGEQFF
>NA|TRBJ2-1|NA|TRBV25-1
TGTGCCAGCAGTGACGGTGGGCTTGATGAGCAGTTCTTC
CASSDGGLDEQFF
>NA|TRBJ2-4|NA|TRBV5-1
TGCGCCAGCAGCGAACAGGGAGACAAAAACATTCAGTACTTC
CASSEQGDKNIQYF
>NA|TRBJ1-1|NA|TRBV2
TGTGCCCGCGGGAAGGGAGTCACTGAAGCTTTCTTT
CARGKGVTEAFF
>NA|TRBJ2-3|NA|TRBV5-1
TGCGCCAGCAGCTTCTCAGCAGATACGCAGTATTTT
CASSFSADTQYF
>TRBD2|TRBJ2-3|NA|TRBV11-1
TGTGCCAGCAGCTTAATAGCGGGAGTGGTAGATACGCAGTATTTT
CASSLIAGVVDTQYF
>TRBD1|TRBJ1-4|NA|TRBV7-9
TGTTCCAGCAGCACAGGGGGCGGCGAAAAACTGTTTTTT
CSSSTGGGEKLFF
>NA|TRBJ2-7|NA|TRBV9
TGTGCCAGCAGCGTAGGAGGAGGGGGCCCGTACGAGCAGTACTTC
CASSVGGGGPYEQYF
>TRBD2|TRBJ2-2|NA|TRBV18
TGTGCCAGCTCACCGCGGGAGGACGGGGAGCTGTTTTTT
CASSPREDGELFF
>NA|TRBJ2-7|NA|TRBV19
TGTGCCAGTAGTCCCCTGGCCTCCTACGAGCAGTACTTC
CASSPLASYEQYF
>TRBD1|TRBJ2-5|NA|TRBV5-1
TGCGCCAGCAGCTTGGCAGGGACAGGGGAAGAGACCCAGTACTTC
CASSLAGTGEETQYF
>NA|TRBJ2-2|few|TRBV5-4
TGTGCCACCCTCCTACAGGGAGCCGGGGAGCTGTTTTTT
CATLLQGAGELFF
>TRBD2|TRBJ2-7|NA|TRBV27
TGTGCCAGCAGAACTAGCGGAGCCAATCCATTCTACGAGCAGTACTTC
CASRTSGANPFYEQYF
>NA|TRBJ1-1|NA|TRBV6-1
TGTGCCAGCAGTCCAGAAACAGGGTCGGACACTGAAGCTTTCTTT
CASSPETGSDTEAFF
>TRBD2|TRBJ2-5|NA|TRBV5-1
TGCGCCAGCAGGAAACTAGCGGAAGAGACCCAGTACTTC
CASRKLAEETQYF
>NA|TRBJ2-3|NA|TRBV7-9
TGTGCCAGCAGCTTAGCCAGCGGGAGCACAGATACGCAGTATTTT
CASSLASGSTDTQYF
>TRBD1|TRBJ2-7|NA|TRBV5-6
TGTGCCAGCAGCTTGGACAGGGGGCACGAGCAGTACTTC
CASSLDRGHEQYF
>TRBD1|TRBJ2-2|once|TRBV5-1
TGCGCCAGCAGCGTGTTGGGACAGGGGCCCGGGGAGCTGTTTTTT
CASSVLGQGPGELFF
>TRBD1|TRBJ1-5|NA|TRBV30
TGTGCCTGGAACAGGGACAGGGGGAATCAGCCCCAGCATTTT
CAWNRDRGNQPQHF
>NA|TRBJ2-2|NA|TRBV30
TGTGCCTGGAGTCCAGGGTTTATCGGGGAGCTGTTTTTT
CAWSPGFIGELFF
>TRBD1|TRBJ2-7|NA|TRBV5-6
TGTGCCAGCAGCTTGTTTCGACAGGGGCTGGGGGAGCAGTACTTC
CASSLFRQGLGEQYF
>NA|TRBJ1-4|NA|TRBV5-4
TGTGCCAGCAGCTTGGCCCAGGGAGGTACAACTAATGAAAAACTGTTTTTT
CASSLAQGGTTNEKLFF
>TRBD1|TRBJ2-7|once|TRBV6-1
TGTGCCAGCAGTGAGGACGGACAGGCGGCAAATTACGAGCAGTACTTC
CASSEDGQAANYEQYF
>TRBD2|TRBJ2-1|once|TRBV19
TGTGCCAGTAGTATAACGACTAGCGGACACAATGAGCAGTTCTTC
CASSITTSGHNEQFF
>NA|TRBJ2-5|NA|TRBV10-1
TGCGCCAGCAGTGAGGGACCGGGGTCGAAAGAGACCCAGTACTTC
CASSEGPGSKETQYF
>NA|TRBJ1-2|NA|TRBV2
TGTGCCAGCAGTTTTGAAGTGGGGGGAAGCGGTGGCTACACCTTC
CASSFEVGGSGGYTF
>TRBD1|TRBJ2-3|NA|TRBV7-8
TGTGCCAGCAGCCTGACAGGGGGCGTTATTGATACGCAGTATTTT
CASSLTGGVIDTQYF
>NA|TRBJ1-1|few|TRBV6-5
TGTGCCAGCAGTACGGGAGGGATGAACACTGAAGCTTTCTTT
CASSTGGMNTEAFF
>NA|TRBJ2-3|NA|TRBV5-4
TGTGCCAGCAGCTTGTCGCCGGGGATGGCAGATACGCAGTATTTT
CASSLSPGMADTQYF
>NA|TRBJ1-5|few|TRBV6-1
TGTGCCAGCAGTGGCCAGATCAATCAGCCCCAGCATTTT
CASSGQINQPQHF
>NA|TRBJ2-5|NA|TRBV10-3
TGTGCCATCAGTGAAGGCAGGGAAGAGACCCAGTACTTC
CAISEGREETQYF
>NA|TRBJ1-4|NA|TRBV4-1
TGCGCCAGCAGCCAATTCCCCGTAACTAATGAAAAACTGTTTTTT
CASSQFPVTNEKLFF
>NA|TRBJ2-2|once|TRBV28
TGTGCCAGCAGTCGCGCCGGGGAGCTGTTTTTT
CASSRAGELFF
>TRBD1|TRBJ2-1|NA|TRBV19
TGTGCCAGTCGAACCGGGACAGGGAGCTACAATGAGCAGTTCTTC
CASRTGTGSYNEQFF
>NA|TRBJ1-3|NA|TRBV7-3
TGTGCCAGCAGCTTAAATTCCCCGAGCCCTGGAAACACCATATATTTT
CASSLNSPSPGNTIYF
>NA|TRBJ2-2|NA|TRBV2
TGTGCCAGCAGTGAAGTAGTCGGGGAGCTGTTTTTT
CASSEVVGELFF
>NA|TRBJ2-6|NA|TRBV30
TGTGCCTGGAGTGGGGGGGGTAAGACAGGGGCAAGCTCTGGGGCCAACGTCCTGACTTTC
CAWSGGGKTGASSGANVLTF
>TRBD2|TRBJ2-7|NA|TRBV6-6
TGTGCCAGCAGTTACTTCTCAGCGGGAGGGGGAGAGCAGTACTTC
CASSYFSAGGGEQYF
>TRBD2|TRBJ2-7|NA|TRBV29-1
TGCAGCGTTGAGGGAGGGGACTTCTACGAGCAGTACTTC
CSVEGGDFYEQYF
>NA|TRBJ1-5|NA|TRBV25-1
TGTGCCAGCAGGAATGCTAGCCCTCGTAGCAGACGGAATCAGCCCCAGCATTTT
CASRNASPRSRRNQPQHF
>TRBD1|TRBJ2-5|NA|TRBV19
TGTGCCAGTAGGATGGGACAGGGGGGCGAGACCCAGTACTTC
CASRMGQGGETQYF
>NA|TRBJ2-1|NA|TRBV28
TGTGCCAGCAGTTTCGTCGAGGGCAATGAGCAGTTCTTC
CASSFVEGNEQFF
>NA|TRBJ2-7|NA|TRBV19
TGTGCCAGTAGTATTTTTGGTGGGACAAAGATCTACGAGCAGTACTTC
CASSIFGGTKIYEQYF
>NA|TRBJ1-5|NA|TRBV18
TGTGCCAGCTCACCCACGGGAGGGACGTCGGCCAATCAGCCCCAGCATTTT
CASSPTGGTSANQPQHF
>NA|TRBJ1-1|NA|TRBV9
TGTGCCAGCAGCGTAAGGGGGAACACTGAAGCTTTCTTT
CASSVRGNTEAFF
>TRBD1|TRBJ2-5|NA|TRBV5-1
TGCGCCAGCAGCCGAGATAGACAGGGGGACTACCAAGAGACCCAGTACTTC
CASSRDRQGDYQETQYF
>TRBD1|TRBJ1-1|NA|TRBV6-5
TGTGCCAGCAGCCGCGGGACAGAGAACACTGAAGCTTTCTTT
CASSRGTENTEAFF